A selection of T cell receptor beta chains follows, all from one sample in a study of T cell repertoires in cytomegalovirus infection. TCRdb ran MiXCR on the reads and lists one entry per CDR3 protein. Among approximately 700,000 distinct CDR3 sequences listed, 35% to 40% were seen once. Sequencing was performed on PBMCs. The receptors were gathered from a human donor in good health (CMV status not recorded). Some clones in this sample may be carry-over from other donors' samples. CDR3s include the opening cysteine and the closing phenylalanine or tryptophan. The D gene is left open where the match is weak. Clone size is shown for a subset of rows, as once, few, many or a class of expanded clone.

abundance: .; v_gene: TRBV12-3/TRBV12-4; d_gene: .; j_gene: TRBJ1-1; CDR3nt: TGTGCCAGCGGGACTGAAGCTTTCTTT; CDR3aa: CASGTEAFF
abundance: .; v_gene: TRBV4-2; d_gene: .; j_gene: TRBJ1-1; CDR3nt: TGTGCCAGCAGCCAAGAGCAGGGGCCGAACACTGAAGCTTTCTTT; CDR3aa: CASSQEQGPNTEAFF
abundance: .; v_gene: TRBV19; d_gene: TRBD1; j_gene: TRBJ1-5; CDR3nt: TGTGCCAGCGCCTCGACAGGGGATCAGCCCCAGCATTTT; CDR3aa: CASASTGDQPQHF
abundance: many; v_gene: TRBV7-2; d_gene: TRBD2; j_gene: TRBJ2-1; CDR3nt: TGTGCCAGCAGCTTACTAGCGGGGGAGCAGTTCTTC; CDR3aa: CASSLLAGEQFF
abundance: few; v_gene: TRBV28; d_gene: .; j_gene: TRBJ1-2; CDR3nt: TGTGCCAGCAGCGAAACCGGGAACGTCTATGGCTACACCTTC; CDR3aa: CASSETGNVYGYTF
abundance: few; v_gene: TRBV7-7; d_gene: TRBD2; j_gene: TRBJ2-1; CDR3nt: TGTGCTAGCAGCCCCGACCCAGCGGGAGTCTACAATGAGCAGTTCTTC; CDR3aa: CASSPDPAGVYNEQFF
abundance: few; v_gene: TRBV28; d_gene: .; j_gene: TRBJ2-1; CDR3nt: TGTGCCAGCAGCACTAGGGGTGAGCAGTTCTTC; CDR3aa: CASSTRGEQFF
abundance: .; v_gene: TRBV5-1; d_gene: TRBD1; j_gene: TRBJ2-3; CDR3nt: TGCGCCAGCAGCTCGACAGGGCGGCCAGATACGCAGTATTTT; CDR3aa: CASSSTGRPDTQYF
abundance: few; v_gene: TRBV4-1; d_gene: TRBD1; j_gene: TRBJ1-6; CDR3nt: TGCGCCAGCAGCCAAGGCGGGGGGACAGTAAATTCACCCCTCCACTTT; CDR3aa: CASSQGGGTVNSPLHF
abundance: few; v_gene: TRBV30; d_gene: .; j_gene: TRBJ2-1; CDR3nt: TGTGCCTGGACCCGGCAGACCTACAATGAGCAGTTCTTC; CDR3aa: CAWTRQTYNEQFF
abundance: .; v_gene: TRBV11-3; d_gene: TRBD2; j_gene: TRBJ2-1; CDR3nt: TGTGCCAGCAGCTTAGGGTTTAGCGGGGGTGAGCAGTTCTTC; CDR3aa: CASSLGFSGGEQFF
abundance: few; v_gene: TRBV19; d_gene: .; j_gene: TRBJ2-2; CDR3nt: TGTGCCAGTAGTTCCGGCCCGGGCACCGGGGAGCTGTTTTTT; CDR3aa: CASSSGPGTGELFF
abundance: few; v_gene: TRBV7-7; d_gene: TRBD1; j_gene: TRBJ2-5; CDR3nt: TGTGCTAGCAGCTCGGGGACAGGGAAAATGGAGACCCAGTACTTC; CDR3aa: CASSSGTGKMETQYF
abundance: .; v_gene: TRBV6-5; d_gene: .; j_gene: TRBJ2-7; CDR3nt: TGTGCCAGCAGGGGGCCTTACGAGCAGTACTTC; CDR3aa: CASRGPYEQYF
abundance: .; v_gene: TRBV10-3; d_gene: TRBD2; j_gene: TRBJ2-5; CDR3nt: TGTGCCATCAGCAAGGGACTAGCGGGGACCCAGTACTTC; CDR3aa: CAISKGLAGTQYF
abundance: .; v_gene: TRBV6-1; d_gene: TRBD2; j_gene: TRBJ2-3; CDR3nt: TGTGCCAGCACCGACCGGGGAGGGAACACAGATACGCAGTATTTT; CDR3aa: CASTDRGGNTDTQYF
abundance: .; v_gene: TRBV7-9; d_gene: .; j_gene: TRBJ2-7; CDR3nt: TGTGCCAGCAGCTCGGTGGGAGGACGATACGAGCAGTACTTC; CDR3aa: CASSSVGGRYEQYF
abundance: few; v_gene: TRBV12-3/TRBV12-4; d_gene: .; j_gene: TRBJ1-6; CDR3nt: TGTGCCAGCAGTTTGGGTGGCAGGGAGTCCTACTTT; CDR3aa: CASSLGGRESYF
abundance: .; v_gene: TRBV29-1; d_gene: .; j_gene: TRBJ1-2; CDR3nt: TGCAGCGTTGAAAATGGCTACACCTTC; CDR3aa: CSVENGYTF
abundance: .; v_gene: TRBV5-1; d_gene: TRBD2; j_gene: TRBJ2-1; CDR3nt: TGCGCCAGCAGCTTGGCTCCGGGACTAGCTGAGTTCTTC; CDR3aa: CASSLAPGLAEFF
abundance: .; v_gene: TRBV6-2/TRBV6-3; d_gene: .; j_gene: TRBJ2-3; CDR3nt: TGTGCCAGCAGCAGGGGCGATGCAATTTACACAGATACGCAGTATTTT; CDR3aa: CASSRGDAIYTDTQYF
abundance: .; v_gene: TRBV7-6; d_gene: TRBD1; j_gene: TRBJ1-2; CDR3nt: TGTGCCAGCAGCTCGTCACGGACAGGGGGTATGGTCTATTGCTCCACCTTC; CDR3aa: CASSSSRTGGMVYCSTF
abundance: many; v_gene: TRBV7-9; d_gene: .; j_gene: TRBJ1-6; CDR3nt: TGTGCCAGCAGCTTCCGAGGGCGCAATTCACCCCTCCACTTT; CDR3aa: CASSFRGRNSPLHF
abundance: .; v_gene: TRBV28; d_gene: .; j_gene: TRBJ1-6; CDR3nt: TGTGCCAGCAGTTTGGGACAACTATATAATTCACCCCTCCACTTT; CDR3aa: CASSLGQLYNSPLHF
abundance: .; v_gene: TRBV5-1; d_gene: .; j_gene: TRBJ1-2; CDR3nt: TGCGCCAGCAGCTTGACGAACAGGGTGACGAATGGCTACACCTTC; CDR3aa: CASSLTNRVTNGYTF
abundance: .; v_gene: TRBV6-6; d_gene: .; j_gene: TRBJ1-6; CDR3nt: TGTGCCAGCAGTCCGGAACGACAGAAATATAATTCACCCCTCCACTTT; CDR3aa: CASSPERQKYNSPLHF
abundance: few; v_gene: TRBV12-3/TRBV12-4; d_gene: .; j_gene: TRBJ1-6; CDR3nt: TGTGCCAGCAGTTTAGATAGGGGGGAATTTACACCCCTCCACTTT; CDR3aa: CASSLDRGEFTPLHF
abundance: many; v_gene: TRBV7-3; d_gene: .; j_gene: TRBJ2-1; CDR3nt: TGTGCCAGCAGCTTATTTCCGGAGACTGAGCAGTTCTTC; CDR3aa: CASSLFPETEQFF
abundance: few; v_gene: TRBV19; d_gene: .; j_gene: TRBJ2-7; CDR3nt: TGTGCCAGTAGTATAGTGGGAACGACCTACGAGCAGTACTTC; CDR3aa: CASSIVGTTYEQYF
abundance: .; v_gene: TRBV4-1; d_gene: TRBD1; j_gene: TRBJ2-5; CDR3nt: TGCGCCAGCAGCCCAGGCACGGGACAGGGGAGCCAGGAGACCCAGTACTTC; CDR3aa: CASSPGTGQGSQETQYF
abundance: .; v_gene: TRBV4-1; d_gene: .; j_gene: TRBJ2-7; CDR3nt: TGCGCCAGCAGCCCGAGCGACCGCTCCTACGAGCAGTACTTC; CDR3aa: CASSPSDRSYEQYF
abundance: few; v_gene: TRBV7-2; d_gene: .; j_gene: TRBJ2-5; CDR3nt: TGTGCCAGCAGCGTCCAGGGGCCGGGGGCCCAGTACTTC; CDR3aa: CASSVQGPGAQYF
abundance: many; v_gene: TRBV7-2; d_gene: .; j_gene: TRBJ2-1; CDR3nt: TGTGCCAGCAGCTTAGCCAGGGGTTCCTACAATGAGCAGTTCTTC; CDR3aa: CASSLARGSYNEQFF
abundance: once; v_gene: TRBV12-3/TRBV12-4; d_gene: TRBD2; j_gene: TRBJ2-3; CDR3nt: TGTGCCTGCAGTTCGGGAGGGCCCACAGATACGCAGTATTTT; CDR3aa: CACSSGGPTDTQYF
abundance: .; v_gene: TRBV2; d_gene: .; j_gene: TRBJ1-2; CDR3nt: TGTGCCAGCAGTTGGGACCTTAGCGCTACGCACTATGGCTACACCTTC; CDR3aa: CASSWDLSATHYGYTF
abundance: many; v_gene: TRBV11-2; d_gene: .; j_gene: TRBJ1-3; CDR3nt: TGTGCCAGCAGCTCCTGGACGGAGTTAGGAAACACCATATATTTT; CDR3aa: CASSSWTELGNTIYF
abundance: few; v_gene: TRBV29-1; d_gene: TRBD1; j_gene: TRBJ2-7; CDR3nt: TGCAGCGTTATGGCCTACAGGGGGGAGCAGTACTTC; CDR3aa: CSVMAYRGEQYF
abundance: few; v_gene: TRBV19; d_gene: .; j_gene: TRBJ2-1; CDR3nt: TGTGCCAGTAGTATAGCCTTGAGGCGGACATCATACAATGAGCAGTTCTTC; CDR3aa: CASSIALRRTSYNEQFF
abundance: few; v_gene: TRBV28; d_gene: TRBD1; j_gene: TRBJ2-2; CDR3nt: TGTGCCCTAGGGGGCTCCGGGGAGCTGTTTTTT; CDR3aa: CALGGSGELFF
abundance: few; v_gene: TRBV5-6; d_gene: TRBD1; j_gene: TRBJ1-1; CDR3nt: TGTGCCAGCAGCACCGGACAGGGGTACACTGAAGCTTTCTTT; CDR3aa: CASSTGQGYTEAFF
abundance: .; v_gene: TRBV20-1; d_gene: .; j_gene: TRBJ2-1; CDR3nt: TGCAGTGCTAGAATCCCGGGTTCGCTGTTCTTC; CDR3aa: CSARIPGSLFF
abundance: few; v_gene: TRBV7-2; d_gene: .; j_gene: TRBJ2-7; CDR3nt: TGTGCCAGCAGCTTAAGGGTTACAGGCCACGAGCAGTACTTC; CDR3aa: CASSLRVTGHEQYF
abundance: .; v_gene: TRBV5-5; d_gene: .; j_gene: TRBJ1-5; CDR3nt: TGTGCCAGCAGCTTGGCGGGGGGCGGAGGAAGCAATCAGCCCCAGCATTTT; CDR3aa: CASSLAGGGGSNQPQHF
abundance: .; v_gene: TRBV7-9; d_gene: .; j_gene: TRBJ1-4; CDR3nt: TGTGCCAGCAGCTCACGGCCCTTGGGGGAAAAACTGTTTTTT; CDR3aa: CASSSRPLGEKLFF
abundance: .; v_gene: TRBV29-1; d_gene: TRBD1; j_gene: TRBJ1-2; CDR3nt: TGCAGCGTTACGGGACAGGGGAACTATGGCTACACCTTC; CDR3aa: CSVTGQGNYGYTF